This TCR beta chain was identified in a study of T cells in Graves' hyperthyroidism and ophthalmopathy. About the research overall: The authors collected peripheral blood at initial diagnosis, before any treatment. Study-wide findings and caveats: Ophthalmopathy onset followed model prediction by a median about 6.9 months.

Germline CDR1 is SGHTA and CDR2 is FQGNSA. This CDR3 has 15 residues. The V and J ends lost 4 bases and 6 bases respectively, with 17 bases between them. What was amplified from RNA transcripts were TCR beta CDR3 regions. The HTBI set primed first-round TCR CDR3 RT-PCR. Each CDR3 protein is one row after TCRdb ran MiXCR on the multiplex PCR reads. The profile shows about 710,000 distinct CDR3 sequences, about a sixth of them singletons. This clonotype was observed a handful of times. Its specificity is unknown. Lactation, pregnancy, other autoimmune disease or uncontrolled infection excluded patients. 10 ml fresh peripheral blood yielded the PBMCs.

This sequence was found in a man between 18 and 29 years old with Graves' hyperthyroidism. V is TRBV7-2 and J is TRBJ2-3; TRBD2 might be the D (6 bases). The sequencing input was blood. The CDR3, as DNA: TGTGCCAGCAGCTGGACAACATGGGGGGTTGATACGCAGTATTTT. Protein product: CASSWTTWGVDTQYF.